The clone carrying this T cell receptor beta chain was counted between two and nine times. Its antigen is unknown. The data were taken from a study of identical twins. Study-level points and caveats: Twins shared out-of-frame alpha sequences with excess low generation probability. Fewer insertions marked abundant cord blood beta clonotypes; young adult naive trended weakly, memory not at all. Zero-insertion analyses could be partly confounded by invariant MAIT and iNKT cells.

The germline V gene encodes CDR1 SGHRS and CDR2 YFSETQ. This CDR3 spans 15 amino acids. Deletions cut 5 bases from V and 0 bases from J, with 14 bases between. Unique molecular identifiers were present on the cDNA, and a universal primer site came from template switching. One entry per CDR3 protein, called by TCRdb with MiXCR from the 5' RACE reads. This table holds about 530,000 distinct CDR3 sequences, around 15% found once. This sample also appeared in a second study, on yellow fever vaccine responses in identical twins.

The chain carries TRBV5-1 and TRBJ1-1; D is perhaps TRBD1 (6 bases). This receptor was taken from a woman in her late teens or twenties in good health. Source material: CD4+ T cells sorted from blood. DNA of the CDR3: TGCGCCAGCAGGCCAGGGGTTCCCGTGAACACTGAAGCTTTCTTT. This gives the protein CASRPGVPVNTEAFF.